A selection of T cell receptor beta chains follows, all from one sample in a study of regulatory T cells in long-lasting Graves disease. TCRdb independently ran MiXCR on the multiplex PCR reads; one entry per CDR3 protein. The sample shows about 470,000 distinct CDR3 sequences, less than 25% of them seen only once. This specimen consisted of peripheral blood mononuclear cells (PBMCs), obtained when the disease was refractory, from a patient treated with antithyroid drugs. The receptors here all came from a female donor with Graves disease. CDR3s include the opening cysteine and the closing phenylalanine or tryptophan. The order of the fields is clone size, D gene, J gene, V gene, CDR3 DNA, CDR3 protein. A D gene is named only where the DNA matches it firmly. Size is omitted from some rows. Given values are once, few, many or a class for expanded clones.

clone size: many
D gene: .
J gene: TRBJ1-1
V gene: TRBV29-1
CDR3 DNA: TGCAGCCCTGGGGAACCCGGCGCTGAAGCTTTCTTT
CDR3 protein: CSPGEPGAEAFF

clone size: .
D gene: .
J gene: TRBJ1-1
V gene: TRBV30
CDR3 DNA: TGTGCCTGGAGTGGACAGCCCATGAACACTGGAGCTTTCTTT
CDR3 protein: CAWSGQPMNTGAFF

clone size: .
D gene: .
J gene: TRBJ1-1
V gene: TRBV19
CDR3 DNA: TGTGCCAGTAGTATCGATATATCTGAAGCTTTCTTT
CDR3 protein: CASSIDISEAFF

clone size: .
D gene: .
J gene: TRBJ2-2
V gene: TRBV7-9
CDR3 DNA: TGTGCCAGCAGTCAATCAGGGTTGACCGGGGAGCTGTTTTTT
CDR3 protein: CASSQSGLTGELFF

clone size: many
D gene: .
J gene: TRBJ2-5
V gene: TRBV28
CDR3 DNA: TGTGCCAGCAGTCTTCCCCGGGGCGGGGAGACCCAGTACTTC
CDR3 protein: CASSLPRGGETQYF

clone size: few
D gene: .
J gene: TRBJ1-2
V gene: TRBV6-2/TRBV6-3
CDR3 DNA: TGTGCCGGCGGGTCGACAGCGAACTATGGCTACACCTTC
CDR3 protein: CAGGSTANYGYTF

clone size: few
D gene: .
J gene: TRBJ1-1
V gene: TRBV4-1
CDR3 DNA: TGCGCCAGCGGATATGGCAGGGGTGGCACTGAAGCTTTCTTT
CDR3 protein: CASGYGRGGTEAFF

clone size: many
D gene: TRBD1
J gene: TRBJ1-2
V gene: TRBV16
CDR3 DNA: TGTGCCAGCAGCCGAACGGGACAGTCTAACTATGGCTACACCTTC
CDR3 protein: CASSRTGQSNYGYTF

clone size: few
D gene: .
J gene: TRBJ2-4
V gene: TRBV5-1
CDR3 DNA: TGCGCCAGCAGCTCAGGGATGCTAGCCAAAAACATTCAGTACTTC
CDR3 protein: CASSSGMLAKNIQYF

clone size: many
D gene: .
J gene: TRBJ2-7
V gene: TRBV6-1
CDR3 DNA: TGTGCCAGCAGGTGGCAGGGGCAACGAGAGTACTTC
CDR3 protein: CASRWQGQREYF

clone size: few
D gene: .
J gene: TRBJ1-1
V gene: TRBV29-1
CDR3 DNA: TGCAGCTCAAGGGTGGGCAGAGTGAACACTGAAGCTTTCTTT
CDR3 protein: CSSRVGRVNTEAFF

clone size: .
D gene: .
J gene: TRBJ1-1
V gene: TRBV30
CDR3 DNA: TGTGCCTGGAGTGGGCATCAAGAAGCTTTCTTT
CDR3 protein: CAWSGHQEAFF

clone size: many
D gene: .
J gene: TRBJ1-6
V gene: TRBV20-1
CDR3 DNA: TGCAGTGCTAATGGAGGGGTGAGTTCACCCCTCCACTTT
CDR3 protein: CSANGGVSSPLHF

clone size: many
D gene: .
J gene: TRBJ1-5
V gene: TRBV28
CDR3 DNA: TGTGCCAGCAGTTTATATTCAGGGTTGAATCAGCCCCAGCATTTT
CDR3 protein: CASSLYSGLNQPQHF

clone size: .
D gene: .
J gene: TRBJ2-2
V gene: TRBV7-9
CDR3 DNA: TGTGCCAGCAGCCCCAATATCGGGGAGCTGTTTTTT
CDR3 protein: CASSPNIGELFF

clone size: many
D gene: .
J gene: TRBJ1-2
V gene: TRBV12-3/TRBV12-4
CDR3 DNA: TGTGCCAGCACAAACCGCCCGGACCTTGGTTATGGCTACACCTTC
CDR3 protein: CASTNRPDLGYGYTF

clone size: .
D gene: .
J gene: TRBJ2-1
V gene: TRBV10-3
CDR3 DNA: TGTGCCATCAGTGTGATGGTGAGCTCCTACAATGAGCAGTTCTTC
CDR3 protein: CAISVMVSSYNEQFF

clone size: many
D gene: .
J gene: TRBJ1-2
V gene: TRBV6-1
CDR3 DNA: TGTGCCAGCTCCGAAGACGGCTATGGCTACACCTTC
CDR3 protein: CASSEDGYGYTF

clone size: many
D gene: TRBD2
J gene: TRBJ2-5
V gene: TRBV28
CDR3 DNA: TGTGCCAGCAGTTATGGGGGGACTAGCGGTGTGTACCAAGAGACCCAGTACTTC
CDR3 protein: CASSYGGTSGVYQETQYF

clone size: many
D gene: .
J gene: TRBJ1-1
V gene: TRBV20-1
CDR3 DNA: TGCAGTGCCCGGAATACCGGGACAAATACTGAAGCTTTCTTT
CDR3 protein: CSARNTGTNTEAFF

clone size: .
D gene: .
J gene: TRBJ2-2
V gene: TRBV9
CDR3 DNA: TGTGCCAGCAGCGTCCAGACAGACACCGGGGAGCTGTTTTTT
CDR3 protein: CASSVQTDTGELFF

clone size: .
D gene: .
J gene: TRBJ1-5
V gene: TRBV30
CDR3 DNA: TGTGCCTGGAGTGACCCCCAACAGATCAATCAGCCCCAGCATTTT
CDR3 protein: CAWSDPQQINQPQHF

clone size: .
D gene: .
J gene: TRBJ2-7
V gene: TRBV29-1
CDR3 DNA: TGCAGCGCCCGAGAGGACCCGAGCTCCTACGAGCAGTACTTC
CDR3 protein: CSAREDPSSYEQYF

clone size: .
D gene: TRBD1
J gene: TRBJ2-2
V gene: TRBV6-1
CDR3 DNA: TGTGCCAGCAGGCACCGGGACAGCGGGAACACCGGGGAGCTGTTTTTT
CDR3 protein: CASRHRDSGNTGELFF

clone size: .
D gene: TRBD2
J gene: TRBJ2-7
V gene: TRBV20-1
CDR3 DNA: TGCAGTGCTAGTGCCTTTACTGGGACTAGCGGCGAGCAGTACTTC
CDR3 protein: CSASAFTGTSGEQYF

clone size: many
D gene: .
J gene: TRBJ1-5
V gene: TRBV27
CDR3 DNA: TGTGCCAGCAGTTTTCTAGGACGGGGGGTTCGTCAGCCCCAGCATTTT
CDR3 protein: CASSFLGRGVRQPQHF

clone size: .
D gene: TRBD2
J gene: TRBJ2-1
V gene: TRBV28
CDR3 DNA: TGTGCCAGCAGCTCCGGGACTAAGCAGTTCTTC
CDR3 protein: CASSSGTKQFF

clone size: few
D gene: TRBD1
J gene: TRBJ1-4
V gene: TRBV11-2
CDR3 DNA: TGTGCCAGCAGCTCCCGGACAGGGGATGTTGAAAAACTGTTTTTT
CDR3 protein: CASSSRTGDVEKLFF